Listed here are 17 T cell receptor beta chains from one sample, sequenced in a study of T cell repertoires in cytomegalovirus infection (dated by TCRdb to between 2018 and 2021). These reads were obtained on an Illumina HiSeq 1500. The public sequencing data were trimmed at Q25 with fastp and processed into clonotypes with MiXCR by TCRdb, which kept only in-frame beta chains. Identical CDR3 protein sequences are pooled into one entry, listed with their most common genes and DNA. The sample contains around 740,000 distinct CDR3 sequences, roughly 35% of them found a single time. The top ten clonotypes cover under 3% of the sample. The sequencing input was PBMCs. All receptors come from a human donor in good health (CMV status not recorded). Some clones in this sample may be carry-over from other donors' samples.

With respect to this clonotype: A much larger clone differs by one base, so this may be a read error. V gene TRBV7-2 combines with J gene TRBJ2-2, with 12 bases matching TRBD2. The V and J ends lost 5 bases and 7 bases, in that order; junction bases with no gene match: 11. The CDR3 is 17 residues long. Germline V gene sequence: CDR1 SGHTA, CDR2 FQGNSA. The CDR3 DNA reads TGTGCCAGCAGCCGCACGACTAGCGGGAGAGTCGGCGGGGAGCTGTTTTTT. Translation: CASSRTTSGRVGGELFF.

This CDR3 reads CASTHRGGRFTEAFF. In DNA, the CDR3 is TGTGCCAGCACCCACCGAGGGGGGAGGTTCACTGAAGCTTTCTTT. V is TRBV28 and J is TRBJ1-1; TRBD1 is a possible D gene (6 bases). V shed 7 bases and J shed 4 bases, with 19 bases lying between them. CDR3 length equals 15 residues. Germline-derived CDR1 and CDR2 are MDHEN and SYDVKM.

This clonotype was seen a handful of times. This chain uses TRBV12-3 or TRBV12-4 with TRBJ1-2; 7 bases line up with TRBD1. J was trimmed by 7 bases and V by 4 bases; bases with no gene match: 6. The CDR3 has 13 amino acids. The CDR3 protein is CASSSARQGGYTF. CDR3 sequence (DNA): TGTGCCAGCAGTTCCGCGCGACAGGGTGGCTACACCTTC.

CDR3 sequence reads: CASSPRLREQYF. CDR3 coding DNA: TGTGCCAGCAGTCCCCGTCTACGAGAGCAGTACTTC. The V gene is TRBV28, the J gene TRBJ2-7, with no clear D. Germline CDR1 and CDR2: MDHEN and SYDVKM. The CDR3 sequence is 12 residues long. V lost 5 bases to trimming and J lost 7 bases, with 12 bases between them.

In this sample, this clonotype turned up many times. This chain links TRBV7-2 with TRBJ1-2; 12 nucleotides match TRBD1. The CDR3 contains 15 residues. Germline V gene lookup returns CDR1 SGHTA and CDR2 FQGNSA. V lost 2 bases to trimming and J lost 8 bases; unmatched junction nucleotides: 6. CDR3 coding DNA: TGTGCCAGCAGCTTAAAGGGACAGGGGGCGTCCGGCTACACCTTC. It specifies CASSLKGQGASGYTF.

This clonotype was detected a few times. The genes are TRBV12-3 or TRBV12-4 and TRBJ1-5; TRBD1 matches at 7 bases. With 5 bases clipped from V and 0 bases from J, the junction kept 7 bases outside the gene matches. There are 16 residues in the CDR3. The CDR3, as DNA: TGTGCCAGCAGTAACGCCGGGACAGCTAGCAATCAGCCCCAGCATTTT. Its translation is CASSNAGTASNQPQHF.

The chain couples TRBV12-3 or TRBV12-4 to TRBJ2-7; 7 bases agree with TRBD1. V was clipped by 6 bases and J by 2 bases; unmatched bases: 10. The CDR3 is 15 amino acids. DNA of the CDR3: TGTGCCAGCAGCCTGAGACAGGGCCCAACCTACGAGCAGTACTTC. Encoded protein: CASSLRQGPTYEQYF.

The chain uses TRBV19 and TRBJ2-7; 7 bases align to TRBD2. Germline lookup yields CDR1 LNHDA and CDR2 SQIVND (reference sequence). V gave up 3 bases and J gave up 2 bases; unmatched junction bases: 13. The CDR3 is 17 residues long. As DNA, the CDR3 is TGTGCCAGTAGTATCAACCCTGCCCGGGCGGGGGCCTACGAGCAGTACTTC. Translating it yields CASSINPARAGAYEQYF.

The rearrangement links TRBV27 to TRBJ2-1; TRBD1 agrees at 7 bases. Germline V CDR1 and CDR2: MNHEY, SMNVEV (reference sequence). Trimming removed 5 bases from V and 3 bases from J; junction bases left unmatched: 10. This CDR3 has 16 residues. The CDR3: CASSPSGTENYNEQFF. In DNA form, the CDR3 reads TGTGCCAGCAGTCCTTCCGGGACAGAAAACTACAATGAGCAGTTCTTC.

This clonotype was seen more than once but under ten times. The chain joins TRBV28 to TRBJ2-1; D is ambiguous. This CDR3 region has 15 residues. The germline gives CDR1 MDHEN, CDR2 SYDVKM. Trimming took off 6 bases at V and 5 bases at J, with 17 bases between the two ends. In DNA form, the CDR3 reads TGTGCCAGCAGGATCCGAACAACTCTTGACAATGAGCAGTTCTTC. The encoded protein is CASRIRTTLDNEQFF.

On this clonotype itself: Lacking the conserved final phenylalanine or tryptophan, this CDR3 likely reflects a read error. CDR3: CASSPPGPYNEQFL. DNA of the CDR3: TGTGCCAGCAGCCCCCCGGGACCATACAATGAGCAGTTCCTC. V and J are TRBV7-8 and TRBJ2-1; either TRBD1 or TRBD2 may supply D (5 bases each). The CDR3 consists of 14 residues. V lost 5 bases and J lost 4, with 12 bases in between. Germline lookup yields CDR1 SGHVS and CDR2 FQNEAQ.

The V and J genes are TRBV12-3 or TRBV12-4 and TRBJ1-2; weak D call: TRBD1 (6 bases). The CDR3 consists of 14 residues. V gave up 5 bases and J gave up 7 bases, with 17 bases separating them. CDR3 coding DNA: TGTGCCAGCAGTGTACAACCTACAGGGTTTGGCTACACCTTC. Translated: CASSVQPTGFGYTF.

The chain carries TRBV28 and TRBJ1-2; the D gene is possibly TRBD1 (6 bases). CDR3 length equals 15 residues. The germline V gene encodes CDR1 MDHEN and CDR2 SYDVKM. V dropped 5 bases and J dropped 8 bases, with 21 bases sitting between them. The CDR3 DNA follows: TGTGCCAGCAGTGCTAGCGGGGGGCTGTCTGGGGGCTACACCTTC. Its translation is CASSASGGLSGGYTF.

This clonotype was seen a few times. The gene calls are TRBV28 and TRBJ2-5; D remains unclear. Germline CDR1 is MDHEN and CDR2 is SYDVKM. CDR3 length: 12 residues. Trimming left V 5 bases short and J 5 bases short, with 9 bases between. The CDR3, as DNA: TGTGCCAGCAGTCCCCTCACGGAGACCCAGTACTTC. It encodes CASSPLTETQYF.

The chain recombines TRBV15 with TRBJ1-5; tentative D call: TRBD1 (5 bases). V was cut by 6 bases and J by 3 bases, with 15 bases left in between. The CDR3 sequence is 15 residues long. The germline CDR1 and CDR2 sequences are LNHNV and YYDKDF (reference sequence). The CDR3 loop reads CATSVDSHSNQPQHF. The CDR3 nucleotides read TGTGCCACCAGTGTCGACAGCCACTCCAATCAGCCCCAGCATTTT.

The CDR3 loop reads CSASLREGGTDTQYF. DNA of the CDR3: TGCAGTGCTAGTTTGCGGGAGGGTGGCACAGATACGCAGTATTTT. The chain has TRBV20-1 and TRBJ2-3; TRBD2 matches 9 bases. This CDR3 is built from 15 residues. The V gene end was trimmed by 3 bases and the J gene end by 1 base; junction bases not matched to a gene: 5. The V gene's germline CDR1 is DFQATT and CDR2 SNEGSKA (reference sequence).

This chain joins TRBV27 and TRBJ2-5, with a tentative D call TRBD2 (6 bases). The germline CDR1 and CDR2 sequences are MNHEY and SMNVEV (reference sequence). With 5 bases removed from V and 5 bases from J, the gap between germline ends came to 15 bases. CDR3 length equals 14 residues. CDR3 region: CASSHLAEVETQYF. In DNA form, the CDR3 reads TGTGCCAGCAGTCACTTAGCGGAAGTGGAGACCCAGTACTTC.